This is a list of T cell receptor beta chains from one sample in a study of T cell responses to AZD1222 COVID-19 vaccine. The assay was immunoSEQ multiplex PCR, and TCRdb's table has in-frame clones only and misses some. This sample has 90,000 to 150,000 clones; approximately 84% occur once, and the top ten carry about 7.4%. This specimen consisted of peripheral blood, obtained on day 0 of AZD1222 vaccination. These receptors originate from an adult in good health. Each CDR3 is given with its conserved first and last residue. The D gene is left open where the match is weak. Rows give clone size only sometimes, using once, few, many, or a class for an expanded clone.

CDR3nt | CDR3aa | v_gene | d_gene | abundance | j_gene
TGTGCCAGCACCAACCTGGGATTGTCTCAGCCCCAGCATTTT | CASTNLGLSQPQHF | TRBV2 | . | once | TRBJ1-5
TGTGCCAGCAGTTTAAGGGGGTCGGCTGAAGCTTTCTTT | CASSLRGSAEAFF | TRBV27 | . | few | TRBJ1-1
TGTGCCAGTAGTACCTTTGGACAGGGGGCGGTGAACACTGAAGCTTTCTTT | CASSTFGQGAVNTEAFF | TRBV19 | TRBD1 | few | TRBJ1-1
TGTGCCAGCAGCGTGCTACAAGGCGGGGAGCTGTTTTTT | CASSVLQGGELFF | TRBV9 | . | . | TRBJ2-2
TGTGCCAGCAGCTTGGGCGGGGGCAGCACAGATACGCAGTATTTT | CASSLGGGSTDTQYF | TRBV5-4 | . | . | TRBJ2-3
TGTGCCAGCACCGCCGGGACAGTAGGCAATCAGCCCCAGCATTTT | CASTAGTVGNQPQHF | TRBV28 | TRBD1 | . | TRBJ1-5
TGTGCCAGCAGCGGAGACAGATCCAGCTCCTACGAGCAGTACTTC | CASSGDRSSSYEQYF | TRBV7-2 | . | . | TRBJ2-7
TGTGCCAGCAGCCTTCAAAGGGCGGTTGAAGCTTTCTTT | CASSLQRAVEAFF | TRBV11-2 | . | . | TRBJ1-1
TGTGCCAGCAGCGTAAACAATGAGCAGTTCTTC | CASSVNNEQFF | TRBV6-5 | . | . | TRBJ2-1
TGTGCCAGCAGCTCAGGGGGGTCCGGGGAGCTGTTTTTT | CASSSGGSGELFF | TRBV9 | . | . | TRBJ2-2
TGTGCCAGTAGTTTCGGGTCCGAATATGGCTACACCTTC | CASSFGSEYGYTF | TRBV19 | . | once | TRBJ1-2
TGTGCCAGCAGCTTAAGAAGTCGGGCAGGGGGGACAGATACGCAGTATTTT | CASSLRSRAGGTDTQYF | TRBV13 | . | once | TRBJ2-3
TGTGCCAGTCGAGATAGGACAGGGGGCTACAATGAGCAGTTCTTC | CASRDRTGGYNEQFF | TRBV19 | TRBD1 | . | TRBJ2-1
TGTGCCAGCAGCTTAATCTCTACTGCGAACACTGAAGCTTTCTTT | CASSLISTANTEAFF | TRBV7-8 | . | . | TRBJ1-1
TGTGCCAGCAGCCCCAAGACAGGGTACTGGGAGACCCAGTACTTC | CASSPKTGYWETQYF | TRBV7-7 | TRBD1 | once | TRBJ2-5
TGTGCCAGCAGCCTTTGGACAGCGAACCCGAACACTGAAGCTTTCTTT | CASSLWTANPNTEAFF | TRBV3-1/TRBV3-2 | . | . | TRBJ1-1
TGTGCCAGCAGCCTTGTGGGCGGCCAGCCCCAGCATTTT | CASSLVGGQPQHF | TRBV12-3/TRBV12-4 | . | . | TRBJ1-5